This is a list of T cell receptor beta chains from one sample in a study of blood T cells in healthy people across ages. Each CDR3 protein is one row after TCRdb ran MiXCR on the 5' RACE reads. Altogether approximately 2,000,000 distinct CDR3 sequences are present, around 40% being singletons, with the ten largest covering roughly 23%. Sequences were obtained from blood. These TCRs come from a human donor in good health. Both conserved end residues are part of each CDR3. D genes are given only for firm matches. Not every row has a clone size; where given, it reads once, few, many or a size class.

v_call,d_call,clone_size,j_call,cdr3_aa,cdr3_nt
TRBV6-2/TRBV6-3,NA,NA,TRBJ1-5,CASSNRRSDQPQHF,TGTGCCAGCAGTAACAGGCGTAGCGATCAGCCCCAGCATTTT
TRBV11-2,NA,NA,TRBJ2-7,CASSLGLVSYEQYF,TGTGCCAGCAGCTTAGGGCTGGTTTCCTACGAGCAGTACTTC
TRBV27,TRBD2,many,TRBJ2-1,CASIRTGTSYVDEQFF,TGTGCCAGCATCCGAACCGGGACTAGTTATGTAGATGAGCAGTTCTTC
TRBV9,NA,few,TRBJ2-3,CASSTHAVLSTDTQYF,TGTGCCAGCAGCACCCACGCGGTCCTAAGCACAGATACGCAGTATTTT
TRBV20-1,NA,NA,TRBJ2-2,CSARRSGRSDGELFF,TGCAGTGCTAGAAGGTCGGGGCGGTCGGACGGGGAGCTGTTTTTT
TRBV7-9,NA,few,TRBJ1-2,CASSLALDGSGYTF,TGTGCCAGCAGCTTAGCTCTTGACGGATCTGGCTACACCTTC
TRBV12-3/TRBV12-4,TRBD2,few,TRBJ2-2,CASSSGGGTGELFF,TGTGCCAGCAGTTCTGGGGGGGGCACCGGGGAGCTGTTTTTT
TRBV4-2,NA,NA,TRBJ2-7,CASSQSPHEQYF,TGTGCCAGCAGCCAATCGCCCCACGAGCAGTACTTC
TRBV3-1,NA,NA,TRBJ2-3,CASSHLSETDTQYF,TGTGCCAGCAGCCATTTGAGTGAAACAGATACGCAGTATTTT
TRBV5-1,TRBD2,NA,TRBJ2-1,CASSPAQAGGLNEQFF,TGCGCCAGCAGCCCTGCTCAAGCGGGGGGCCTCAATGAGCAGTTCTTC
TRBV2,NA,NA,TRBJ2-4,CASSYRDLDIQYF,TGTGCCAGCAGTTACAGGGATTTGGACATTCAGTACTTC
TRBV4-3,NA,few,TRBJ1-6,CASAQGTASPLHF,TGCGCCAGCGCTCAGGGGACGGCTTCACCCCTCCACTTT
TRBV12-3/TRBV12-4,NA,few,TRBJ1-6,CATSSSYNSPLHF,TGTGCCACCTCCAGCTCCTATAATTCACCCCTCCACTTT
TRBV9,TRBD1,few,TRBJ1-2,CASSGTGGSNYGYTF,TGTGCCAGCAGCGGGACAGGGGGCTCAAACTATGGCTACACCTTC
TRBV29-1,NA,NA,TRBJ1-1,CSVPAGTTEAFF,TGCAGCGTTCCGGCAGGGACCACTGAAGCTTTCTTT
TRBV19,TRBD1,few,TRBJ2-3,CASSTGGDTQYF,TGTGCCAGTAGCACAGGGGGGGATACGCAGTATTTT
TRBV7-2,TRBD1,NA,TRBJ1-2,CASSRSGGGRGYTF,TGTGCCAGCAGCAGATCAGGGGGCGGTCGTGGCTACACCTTC
TRBV4-2,NA,NA,TRBJ2-5,CASSQAGRKYETQYF,TGTGCCAGCAGCCAAGCGGGCAGGAAGTATGAGACCCAGTACTTC
TRBV9,NA,NA,TRBJ2-7,CASSVGSSGELYEQYF,TGTGCCAGCAGCGTAGGTAGCAGCGGCGAACTCTACGAGCAGTACTTC
TRBV6-5,NA,NA,TRBJ1-4,CASSYDSDNEKLFF,TGTGCCAGCAGTTACGACAGTGATAATGAAAAACTGTTTTTT
TRBV7-9,TRBD1,NA,TRBJ2-1,CASSRRKGAGNNEQFF,TGTGCCAGCAGCAGACGAAAGGGGGCCGGAAACAATGAGCAGTTCTTC
TRBV7-2,TRBD1,NA,TRBJ1-2,CASSLGTGKDGYTF,TGTGCCAGCAGCTTAGGGACAGGGAAGGATGGCTACACCTTC
TRBV2,NA,few,TRBJ2-3,CASSEGLHTQYF,TGTGCCAGCAGTGAAGGACTCCATACGCAGTATTTT
TRBV29-1,TRBD2,NA,TRBJ2-3,CSVPIAGGAPDTQYF,TGCAGCGTCCCTATAGCGGGGGGGGCCCCAGATACGCAGTATTTT
TRBV12-3/TRBV12-4,NA,NA,TRBJ2-7,CASSVQEIYEQYF,TGTGCCAGCAGTGTACAGGAAATTTACGAGCAGTACTTC
TRBV7-6,TRBD2,NA,TRBJ2-5,CASSPGRGLGETQYF,TGTGCCAGCAGCCCCGGGAGGGGCCTAGGGGAGACCCAGTACTTC
TRBV3-1,TRBD2,once,TRBJ2-5,CASSQVLWTSGGMETQYF,TGTGCCAGCAGCCAAGTTTTGTGGACTAGCGGGGGGATGGAGACCCAGTACTTC
TRBV2,NA,NA,TRBJ2-1,CASSAQPYNEQFF,TGTGCCAGCAGTGCCCAGCCATACAATGAGCAGTTCTTC
TRBV14,NA,NA,TRBJ2-3,CASSPLLDTDTQYF,TGTGCCAGCAGCCCCCTCTTAGATACAGATACGCAGTATTTT
TRBV12-3/TRBV12-4,NA,many,TRBJ2-1,CASSMTTTSYNEQFF,TGTGCCAGCAGTATGACAACTACCTCCTACAATGAGCAGTTCTTC
TRBV20-1,TRBD1,NA,TRBJ2-7,CSARGGQGWHEQYF,TGCAGTGCTAGAGGGGGACAGGGGTGGCACGAGCAGTACTTC
TRBV7-2,NA,few,TRBJ2-1,CASSLNLRRDEQFF,TGTGCCAGCAGCTTAAACCTCCGGAGAGATGAGCAGTTCTTC
TRBV7-2,NA,few,TRBJ2-5,CASSAGGGRQETQYF,TGTGCCAGCAGCGCAGGCGGGGGCAGACAAGAGACCCAGTACTTC
TRBV7-9,NA,NA,TRBJ2-7,CASSLAIDEQYF,TGTGCCAGCAGCTTAGCTATCGACGAGCAGTACTTC
TRBV13,TRBD2,NA,TRBJ2-1,CASSSLAGGLYNEQFF,TGTGCCAGCAGCTCATTAGCGGGGGGGCTCTACAATGAGCAGTTCTTC
TRBV12-3/TRBV12-4,NA,NA,TRBJ1-6,CASSRARGNSPLHF,TGTGCCAGCAGCAGGGCTAGGGGGAATTCACCCCTCCACTTT
TRBV7-2,NA,NA,TRBJ2-6,CASSLNINSGANVLTF,TGTGCCAGCAGCTTAAACATCAACTCTGGGGCCAACGTCCTGACTTTC
TRBV2,NA,few,TRBJ1-2,CASTAAFFYGYTF,TGTGCCAGCACGGCAGCATTTTTCTATGGCTACACCTTC
TRBV5-1,NA,NA,TRBJ1-3,CASSSGTITGNTIYF,TGTGCCAGCAGCTCCGGGACCATAACTGGAAACACCATATATTTT
TRBV29-1,NA,NA,TRBJ2-3,CSVKGSPDADTQYF,TGCAGCGTTAAGGGTTCACCAGACGCAGATACGCAGTATTTT
TRBV20-1,NA,once,TRBJ2-1,CSASRTPPEYNEQFF,TGCAGTGCTAGCCGGACACCACCCGAATACAATGAGCAGTTCTTC
TRBV4-2,NA,few,TRBJ1-2,CASSQWTAYGYTF,TGTGCCAGCAGCCAATGGACAGCGTATGGCTACACCTTC
TRBV6-6,TRBD2,NA,TRBJ2-1,CASRGLAGGSSYNEQFF,TGTGCCAGCAGGGGACTAGCGGGGGGGAGCTCCTACAATGAGCAGTTCTTC
TRBV24-1,NA,few,TRBJ1-2,CATSDSPETGIYGYTF,TGTGCCACCAGTGATTCCCCGGAAACAGGGATCTATGGCTACACCTTC
TRBV15,TRBD1,few,TRBJ1-2,CATSGQTGGDYGYTF,TGTGCCACCAGCGGCCAGACAGGGGGCGACTATGGCTACACCTTC
TRBV24-1,TRBD1,NA,TRBJ2-6,CATSAGTGDFSGANVLTF,TGTGCCACCAGTGCCGGGACAGGGGACTTCTCTGGGGCCAACGTCCTGACTTTC
TRBV29-1,TRBD1,once,TRBJ1-1,CSGTGASSDTEAFF,TGCAGCGGGACAGGGGCTTCGTCGGACACTGAAGCTTTCTTT
TRBV9,NA,NA,TRBJ2-3,CASSVGSAGGTDTQYF,TGTGCCAGCAGCGTAGGTAGCGCGGGTGGCACAGATACGCAGTATTTT
TRBV9,NA,NA,TRBJ1-1,CASSAWEGVMNTEAFF,TGTGCCAGCAGCGCCTGGGAGGGGGTGATGAACACTGAAGCTTTCTTT
TRBV12-3/TRBV12-4,NA,NA,TRBJ2-7,CACSPEGVEQYF,TGTGCCTGCAGTCCCGAAGGTGTCGAGCAGTACTTC
TRBV7-9,TRBD2,few,TRBJ2-5,CASPVPAGSQETQYF,TGTGCCAGCCCAGTCCCAGCGGGGAGCCAAGAGACCCAGTACTTC
TRBV6-2/TRBV6-3,NA,few,TRBJ2-1,CASSPGGEANEQFF,TGTGCCAGCAGTCCGGGCGGGGAGGCAAATGAGCAGTTCTTC
TRBV20-1,NA,once,TRBJ1-1,CSVPAGDTEAFF,TGCAGTGTTCCGGCCGGGGACACTGAAGCTTTCTTT
TRBV27,NA,NA,TRBJ1-2,CASSPHVGGGYTF,TGTGCCAGCAGTCCCCATGTCGGGGGTGGCTACACCTTC
TRBV24-1,NA,few,TRBJ1-6,CATSWDGNNSPLHF,TGTGCCACCTCGTGGGACGGTAATAATTCACCCCTCCACTTT
TRBV19,NA,NA,TRBJ1-2,CASKRGGYGNGYTF,TGTGCCAGTAAAAGAGGGGGTTATGGGAATGGCTACACCTTC
TRBV24-1,TRBD1,NA,TRBJ2-3,CATSELTGVSTDTQYF,TGTGCCACCAGTGAACTGACAGGGGTCAGCACAGATACGCAGTATTTT
TRBV5-1,TRBD1,NA,TRBJ1-2,CASSSNPNKQGAGGYTF,TGCGCCAGCAGCTCGAATCCAAATAAACAGGGGGCTGGAGGCTACACCTTC
TRBV20-1,TRBD1,NA,TRBJ2-5,CSAGDREVETQYF,TGCAGTGCTGGGGACAGGGAGGTAGAGACCCAGTACTTC
TRBV21-1,NA,NA,TRBJ1-2,CASSKGGLGYTF,TGTGCCAGCAGCAAGGGGGGCCTTGGCTACACCTTC